This T cell receptor (beta chain) is drawn from a study of blood T cell repertoires in COVID-19. Turning to the study itself: The United States, Italy and Spain supplied acute and convalescent COVID-19 samples.

The assay was immunoSEQ multiplex PCR, and TCRdb's table has in-frame clones only and misses some. The sample lists hundreds of thousands of clones, under 95% occurring once. The CDR3 extends over 12 amino acids. The germline V gene encodes CDR1 GTSNPN and CDR2 SVGIG (reference sequence). Trimming removed 2 bases from V and 5 bases from J, with 9 bases in between. The chain combines TRBV30 with TRBJ2-5, with a weak D call TRBD2 (5 bases). This receptor was taken from a woman in her late teens or twenties who had recovered from COVID-19. Specimen: peripheral blood. The CDR3 sequence: CAWSSGYETQYF. The CDR3 region has the DNA TGTGCCTGGAGTTCGGGGTACGAGACCCAGTACTTC.